This T cell receptor (beta chain) was identified in a study of regulatory T cells in long-lasting Graves disease (dated by TCRdb to the early 2020s). Turning to the overall study: In the newly diagnosed Graves' disease group, patients had been taking antithyroid drugs for less than 3 months. The study was registered as a clinical trial and conducted in China. Persistent Graves' disease patients were compared with newly diagnosed Graves' disease patients by peripheral blood TCR sequencing and RNA sequencing. TCR sequencing covered roughly 13 persistent and 20 or so newly diagnosed Graves' disease patients, some 35 samples in total.

Libraries came from multiplex PCR. The instrument was an Illumina HiSeq 4000. iRepertoire HTBI primers and Arm-PCR amplification of CDR3 regions were used to construct TCR beta libraries. Before sequencing, the PCR products underwent gel purification. The original pipeline was this. Gene usage analysis of CDR3 amino acid clonotypes relied on the roughly 60 TRBV and about 15 TRBJ segments identified across samples. COPE and FqMerger were used to merge the filtered high-quality paired reads into contigs. BLAST was used to align contigs to the IMGT TRBV, TRBD and TRBJ reference genes, and CDR3 was defined following IMGT. Any clonotype with a frequency above 0.1% was counted as a highly expanded clone. Repertoire diversity was measured by Shannon entropy, and V-J evenness by the Gini coefficient. Clonotypes shared by more than one individual were considered public. TCRdb handled the public reads itself, with Q25 trimming in fastp and clone calling in MiXCR, and kept productive beta chains. Identical CDR3 proteins give one entry, which carries the most common genes and DNA. Clone size and V and J calls follow TCRdb, not the original study. In this sample the table shows approximately 460,000 distinct CDR3 sequences, about 15% of which occur a single time. The top ten hold roughly 10% of the sample.

What the work shows at the level of the full study, not this receptor alone: Only the TCR beta chain was sequenced and analyzed. The study examined only peripheral blood because the primary lesion, thyroid tissue, could not be accessed. As a limitation, the authors acknowledged that the small sample size may reduce accuracy. Patients with persistent disease shared more public clonotypes (fewer than 3,000) than newly diagnosed patients did (approximately 990). Lower TCR Shannon entropy and fewer highly expanded clones were observed in persistent Graves' disease patients than in newly diagnosed patients, which suggested clonal expansion. Persistent disease showed preferential use of TRBV28, TRBJ1-2 and TRBJ2-5, whereas newly diagnosed disease favored TRBV20-1 and TRBJ2-1.

Compared with germline, V lacks 4 bases and J lacks 3 bases; bases without a gene match: 12. According to the germline V gene, CDR1 reads SGHRS and CDR2 reads YFSETQ. The CDR3, cysteine through phenylalanine, is 17 amino acids long. Only the CDR3 portion is preserved as DNA: 51 bases, with reading frame beginning at the first base. The table lists this clonotype with many counts. This clone's antigen is unknown. No per-base quality is available; no much larger clone lies one base away. What the time point label conveys for this sample: newly diagnosed GD, antithyroid drugs for less than 3 months. For both TCR sequencing and RNA sequencing, RNA was extracted from PBMCs using TRIzol. The diagnosis of Graves' disease followed American Thyroid Association guidelines. Patients for the study were recruited at an endocrinology department in Xi'an, China. Each patient gave about 8.1 milliliters of peripheral blood, collected in an EDTA anticoagulant tube. Ficoll Paque Plus density gradient separation was used to isolate PBMCs, and no additional T cell sorting was done. An Agilent 2100 Bioanalyzer and agarose gel were used to check RNA quality, while a NanoDrop 2000 measured RNA concentration.

These records were also assigned to another study, of T cells in Graves' hyperthyroidism and ophthalmopathy. The second paper states: Stable Graves' hyperthyroidism was defined as the absence of progression to ophthalmopathy over 18 months of follow-up. Hyperthyroidism patients were aged 18 to 65 years and newly diagnosed, with disease duration of less than 2 months. Exclusion was applied to patients with uncontrolled infections, other autoimmune diseases, pregnancy or lactation. Clinical symptoms, serum thyroxine and TRAb, thyroid ultrasound, and orbital computed tomography formed the basis for the diagnoses. A first-round RT-PCR of the TCR CDR3 used the HTBI primer set with the Qiagen OneStep RT-PCR kit. Most expanded thyroid clonotypes (frequency above 0.001) were also found in blood, which suggests that blood repertoires may mirror thyroid immune responses. Ophthalmopathy was separated from stable hyperthyroidism by a 13 V-J signature model, with 87.88% sensitivity and around 81% specificity obtained in cross-validation and 80%/75% obtained in testing. In validation, the model predicted progression to ophthalmopathy a median of about 6.5 months before onset, with roughly 70% sensitivity and almost 75% specificity. To identify TCR V-J signatures that set the groups apart, the researchers used a discovery cohort of 100 patients, made up of about 44 with Graves' ophthalmopathy and about 60 with stable Graves' hyperthyroidism. Prospective prediction of ophthalmopathy was tested in an independent validation cohort of some 20 hyperthyroidism patients and 17 patients who later progressed to ophthalmopathy. The roughly 94 discovery patients were randomly divided into training and test sets at a 7:3 ratio. In more than 5 Graves' hyperthyroidism patients, the study also compared T-cell repertoires from thyroid tissue with T-cell repertoires from blood. Following sampling, methimazole starting at 30 mg daily was given to hyperthyroidism patients, and high-dose intravenous methylprednisolone was given to ophthalmopathy patients. A second multiplex PCR round built the libraries, followed by size selection and purification. Libraries were sequenced paired-end with 100 bp reads on an Illumina HiSeq2000. SOAPnuke was used to process the raw data, removing reads that contained adapters or uncalled bases, had a mean Phred below 15, or lacked an exact match to the constant primer or identifier. COPE v1.2.5 was used to merge the high-quality paired reads, and each unique nucleotide sequence was defined as a clonotype. MiTCR v1.1 was used to align clonotypes to the IMGT TRBV, TRBD and TRBJ reference segments. The analysis was restricted to V-J combinations with a frequency above 0.0001, which together covered 99% to 99.2% of the repertoires. The TCS score was defined as the ratio of F50 (clonal expansion) to E x V (chaos), calculated using BLOSUM62-based TCRdist between CDR3 peptides within each V-J. Welch's t-statistics and random forest reduced some 510 V-J features to roughly 13, which were used in a naive Bayes classifier (R e1071). No statistical method was used to fix the sample size in advance, and group allocation was not hidden from the investigators. The paper reports TCR Vbeta CDR3 sequencing of roughly 140 peripheral blood samples: some 41 ophthalmopathy, under 80 hyperthyroidism and around 17 progressor patients.

This chain joins TRBV5-1 to TRBJ2-2; 7 bases in the middle match TRBD1. Here the sequenced sample was peripheral blood mononuclear cells (PBMCs), taken at new diagnosis, from a patient treated with antithyroid drugs. This clonotype was sampled from a woman aged 25-40 years with Graves disease. Donor details come from another sample of the same person, matched by shared clones. The nucleotides are TGCGCCAGCAGCCCCAAATTCGGGACAGTGGACACCGGGGAGCTGTTTTTT. The resulting protein is CASSPKFGTVDTGELFF.